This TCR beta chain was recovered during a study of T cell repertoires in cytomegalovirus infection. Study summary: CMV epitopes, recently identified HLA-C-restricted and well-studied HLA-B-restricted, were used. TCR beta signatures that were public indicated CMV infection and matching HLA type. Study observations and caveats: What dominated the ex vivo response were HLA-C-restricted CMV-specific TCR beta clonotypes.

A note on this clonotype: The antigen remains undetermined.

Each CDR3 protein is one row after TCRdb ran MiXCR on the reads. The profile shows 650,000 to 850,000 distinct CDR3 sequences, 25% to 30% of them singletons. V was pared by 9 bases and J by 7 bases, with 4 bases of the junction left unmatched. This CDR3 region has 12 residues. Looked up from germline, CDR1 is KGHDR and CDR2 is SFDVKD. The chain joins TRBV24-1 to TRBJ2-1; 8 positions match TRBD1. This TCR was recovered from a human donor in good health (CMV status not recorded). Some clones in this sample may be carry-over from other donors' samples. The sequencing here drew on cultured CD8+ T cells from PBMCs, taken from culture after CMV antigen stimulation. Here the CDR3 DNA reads TGTGCCACCGACGACAGGGGTAATGAGCAGTTCTTC. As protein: CATDDRGNEQFF.